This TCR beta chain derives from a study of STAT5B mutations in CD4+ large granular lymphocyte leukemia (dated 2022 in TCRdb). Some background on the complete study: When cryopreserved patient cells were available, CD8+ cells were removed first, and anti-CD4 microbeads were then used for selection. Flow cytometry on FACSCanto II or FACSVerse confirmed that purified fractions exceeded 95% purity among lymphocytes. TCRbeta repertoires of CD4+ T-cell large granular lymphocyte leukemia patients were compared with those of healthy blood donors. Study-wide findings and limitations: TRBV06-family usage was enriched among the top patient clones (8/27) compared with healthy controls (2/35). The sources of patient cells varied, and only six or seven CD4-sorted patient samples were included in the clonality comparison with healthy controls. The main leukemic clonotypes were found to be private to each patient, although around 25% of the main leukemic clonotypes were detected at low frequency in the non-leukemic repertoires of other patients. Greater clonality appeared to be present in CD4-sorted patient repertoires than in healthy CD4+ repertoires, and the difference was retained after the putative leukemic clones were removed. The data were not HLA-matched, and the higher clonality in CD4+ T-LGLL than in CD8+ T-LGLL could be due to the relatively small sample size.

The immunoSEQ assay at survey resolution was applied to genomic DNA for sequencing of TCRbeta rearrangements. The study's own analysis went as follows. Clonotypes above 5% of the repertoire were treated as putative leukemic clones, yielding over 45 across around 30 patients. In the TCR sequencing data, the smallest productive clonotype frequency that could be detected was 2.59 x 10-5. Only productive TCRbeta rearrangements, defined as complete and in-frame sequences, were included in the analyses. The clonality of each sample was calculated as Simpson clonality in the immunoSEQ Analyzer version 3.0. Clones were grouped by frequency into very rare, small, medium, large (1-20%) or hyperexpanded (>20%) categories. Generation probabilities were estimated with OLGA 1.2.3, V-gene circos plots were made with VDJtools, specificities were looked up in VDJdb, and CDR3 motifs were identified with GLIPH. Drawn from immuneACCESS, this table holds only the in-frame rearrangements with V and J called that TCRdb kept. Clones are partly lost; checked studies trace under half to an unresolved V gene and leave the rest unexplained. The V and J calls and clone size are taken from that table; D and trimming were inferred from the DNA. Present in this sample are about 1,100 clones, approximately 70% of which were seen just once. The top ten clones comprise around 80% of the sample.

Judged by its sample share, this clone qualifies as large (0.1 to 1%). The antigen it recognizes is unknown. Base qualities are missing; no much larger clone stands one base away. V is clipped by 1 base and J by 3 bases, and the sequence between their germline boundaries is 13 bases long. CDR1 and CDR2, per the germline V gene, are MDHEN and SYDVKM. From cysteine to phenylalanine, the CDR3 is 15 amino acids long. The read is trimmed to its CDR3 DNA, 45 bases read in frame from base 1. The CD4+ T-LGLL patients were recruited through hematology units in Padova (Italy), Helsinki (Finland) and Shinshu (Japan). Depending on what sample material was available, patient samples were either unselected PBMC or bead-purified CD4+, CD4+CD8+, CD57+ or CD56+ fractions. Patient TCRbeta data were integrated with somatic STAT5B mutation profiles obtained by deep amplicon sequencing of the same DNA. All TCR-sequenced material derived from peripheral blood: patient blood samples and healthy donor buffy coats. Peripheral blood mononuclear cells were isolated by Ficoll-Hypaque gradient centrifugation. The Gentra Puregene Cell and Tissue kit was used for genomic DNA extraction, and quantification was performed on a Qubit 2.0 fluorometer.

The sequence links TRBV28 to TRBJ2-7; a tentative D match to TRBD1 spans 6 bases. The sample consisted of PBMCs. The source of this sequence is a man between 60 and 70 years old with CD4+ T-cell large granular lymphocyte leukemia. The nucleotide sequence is TGTGCCAGCAGTTTATTAGGGGGAGACCTCTACGAGCAGTACTTC. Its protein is CASSLLGGDLYEQYF.